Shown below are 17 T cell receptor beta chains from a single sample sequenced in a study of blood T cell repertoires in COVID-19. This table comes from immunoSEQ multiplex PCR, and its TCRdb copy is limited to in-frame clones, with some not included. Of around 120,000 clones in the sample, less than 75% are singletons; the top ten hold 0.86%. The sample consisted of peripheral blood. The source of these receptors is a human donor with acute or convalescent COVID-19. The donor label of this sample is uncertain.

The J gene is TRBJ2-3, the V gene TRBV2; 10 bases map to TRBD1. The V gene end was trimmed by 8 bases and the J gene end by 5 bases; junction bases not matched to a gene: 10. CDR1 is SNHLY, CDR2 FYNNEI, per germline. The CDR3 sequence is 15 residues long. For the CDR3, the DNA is TGTGCCAGCCTCCGGTCGGGACAGGGGAAAGATACGCAGTATTTT. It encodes CASLRSGQGKDTQYF.

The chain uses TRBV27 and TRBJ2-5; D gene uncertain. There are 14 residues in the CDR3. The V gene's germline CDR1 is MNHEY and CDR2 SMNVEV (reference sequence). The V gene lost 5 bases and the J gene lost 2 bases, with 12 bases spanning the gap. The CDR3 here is CASSKLGGQETQYF. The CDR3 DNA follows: TGTGCCAGCAGTAAACTCGGCGGACAAGAGACCCAGTACTTC.

In nucleotides, the CDR3 is TGTGCCAGCACTAGGACAGGGAACACCGGGGAGCTGTTTTTT. As protein: CASTRTGNTGELFF. The chain is built from TRBV6-5 and TRBJ2-2, with TRBD1 matching 7 bases. The CDR3 runs 14 residues. Per germline, CDR1 MNHEY and CDR2 SVGAGI. J lost 1 base, V lost 7 bases, and 3 bases had no gene match.

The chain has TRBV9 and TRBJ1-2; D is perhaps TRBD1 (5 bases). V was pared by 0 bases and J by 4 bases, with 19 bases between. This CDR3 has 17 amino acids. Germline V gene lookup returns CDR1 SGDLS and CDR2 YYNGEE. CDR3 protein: CASSVEGSTVSPYGYTF. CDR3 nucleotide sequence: TGTGCCAGCAGCGTAGAGGGGTCCACAGTCTCGCCCTATGGCTACACCTTC. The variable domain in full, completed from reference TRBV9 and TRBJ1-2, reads DSGVTQTPKHLITATGQRVTLRCSPRSGDLSVYWYQQSLDQGLQFLIQYYNGEERAKGNILERFSAQQFPDLHSELNLSSLELGDSALYFCASSVEGSTVSPYGYTFGSGTRLTVV.

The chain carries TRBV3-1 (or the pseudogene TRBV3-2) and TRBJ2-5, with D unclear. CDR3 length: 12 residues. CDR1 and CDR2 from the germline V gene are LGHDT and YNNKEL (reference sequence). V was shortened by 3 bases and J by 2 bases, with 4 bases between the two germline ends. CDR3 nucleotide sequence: TGTGCCAGCAGCCATCCTCAAGAGACCCAGTACTTC. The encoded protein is CASSHPQETQYF.

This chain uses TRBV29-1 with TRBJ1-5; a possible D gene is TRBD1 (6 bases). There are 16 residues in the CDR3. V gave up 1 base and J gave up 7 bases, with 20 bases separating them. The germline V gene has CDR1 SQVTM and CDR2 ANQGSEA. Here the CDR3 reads CSVEVGEGGQRQPQHF. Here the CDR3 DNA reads TGCAGCGTTGAAGTCGGTGAGGGGGGGCAGCGGCAGCCCCAGCATTTT.

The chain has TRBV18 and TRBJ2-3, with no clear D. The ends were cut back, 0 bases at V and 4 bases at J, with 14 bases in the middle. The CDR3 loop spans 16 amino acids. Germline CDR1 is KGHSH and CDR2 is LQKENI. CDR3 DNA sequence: TGTGCCAGCTCACCACCCGCCAGCCATCAGGCAGATACGCAGTATTTT. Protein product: CASSPPASHQADTQYF.

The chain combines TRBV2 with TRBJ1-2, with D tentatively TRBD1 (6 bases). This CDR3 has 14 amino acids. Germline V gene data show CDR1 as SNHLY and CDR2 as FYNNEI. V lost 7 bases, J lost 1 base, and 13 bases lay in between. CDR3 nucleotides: TGTGCCAGCACTTTCCCACAGGGTAACTATGGCTACACCTTC. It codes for CASTFPQGNYGYTF. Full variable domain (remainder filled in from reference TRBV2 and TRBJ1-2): EPEVTQTPSHQVTQMGQEVILRCVPISNHLYFYWYRQILGQKVEFLVSFYNNEISEKSEIFDDQFSVERPDGSNFTLKIRSTKLEDSAMYFCASTFPQGNYGYTFGSGTRLTVV.

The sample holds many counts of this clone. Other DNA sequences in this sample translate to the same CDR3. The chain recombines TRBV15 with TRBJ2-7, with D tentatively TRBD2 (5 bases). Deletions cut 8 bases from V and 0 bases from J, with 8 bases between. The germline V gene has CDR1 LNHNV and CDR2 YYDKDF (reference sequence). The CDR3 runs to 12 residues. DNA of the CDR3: TGTGCCACCTCACGGGACTCCTACGAGCAGTACTTC. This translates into CATSRDSYEQYF.

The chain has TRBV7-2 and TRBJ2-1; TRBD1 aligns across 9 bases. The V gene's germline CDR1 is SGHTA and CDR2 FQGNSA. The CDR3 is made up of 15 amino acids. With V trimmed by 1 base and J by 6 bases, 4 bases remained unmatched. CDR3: CASSLGGTGSNEQFF. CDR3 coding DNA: TGTGCCAGCAGCTTAGGCGGGACAGGGAGCAATGAGCAGTTCTTC.

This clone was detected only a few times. The CDR3 is CASSEAFTRSQGFIRGNTIYF. As DNA, the CDR3 is TGTGCCAGCAGTGAAGCATTCACGCGGTCACAGGGGTTTATTCGTGGAAACACCATATATTTT. V usage is TRBV2 and J usage is TRBJ1-3; 7 bases are shared with TRBD1. Per germline, CDR1 SNHLY and CDR2 FYNNEI. The CDR3 contains 21 residues. The V segment lost 0 bases and the J segment 3 bases; nucleotides outside the gene matches: 20. Together with reference TRBV2 and TRBJ1-3, the CDR3 gives the full variable domain: EPEVTQTPSHQVTQMGQEVILRCVPISNHLYFYWYRQILGQKVEFLVSFYNNEISEKSEIFDDQFSVERPDGSNFTLKIRSTKLEDSAMYFCASSEAFTRSQGFIRGNTIYFGEGSWLTVV.

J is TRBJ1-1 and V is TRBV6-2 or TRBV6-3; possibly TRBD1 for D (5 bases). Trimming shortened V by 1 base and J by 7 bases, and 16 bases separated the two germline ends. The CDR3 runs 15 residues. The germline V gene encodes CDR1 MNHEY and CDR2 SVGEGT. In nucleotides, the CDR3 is TGTGCCAGCAGTTACTTCCCCAGGGCGCGGGGTGAAGCTTTCTTT. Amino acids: CASSYFPRARGEAFF.

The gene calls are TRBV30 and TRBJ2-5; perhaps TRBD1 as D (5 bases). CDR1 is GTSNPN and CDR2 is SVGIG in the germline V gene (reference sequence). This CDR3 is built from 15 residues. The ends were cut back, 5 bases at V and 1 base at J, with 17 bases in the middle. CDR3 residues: CAWQQGSSPQETQYF. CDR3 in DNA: TGTGCCTGGCAGCAGGGTAGTTCCCCCCAAGAGACCCAGTACTTC.

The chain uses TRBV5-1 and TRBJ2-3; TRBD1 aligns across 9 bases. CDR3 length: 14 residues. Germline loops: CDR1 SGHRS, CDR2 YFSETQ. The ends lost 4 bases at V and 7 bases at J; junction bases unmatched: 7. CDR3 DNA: TGCGCCAGCAGCGAAACCGGGACAGGGAATACGCAGTATTTT. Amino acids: CASSETGTGNTQYF.

Written as DNA, the CDR3 is TGTGCCAGTAGTATAAGGCTAGGGGGCCAGGGTCGGAACACAGATACGCAGTATTTT. This codes for CASSIRLGGQGRNTDTQYF. The rearrangement uses TRBV19 and TRBJ2-3, with TRBD1 matching 7 bases. Trimming at V came to 2 bases and at J to 2 bases, leaving 16 bases not matched to a gene. The length of the CDR3 is 19 residues. The germline V gene encodes CDR1 LNHDA and CDR2 SQIVND (reference sequence).

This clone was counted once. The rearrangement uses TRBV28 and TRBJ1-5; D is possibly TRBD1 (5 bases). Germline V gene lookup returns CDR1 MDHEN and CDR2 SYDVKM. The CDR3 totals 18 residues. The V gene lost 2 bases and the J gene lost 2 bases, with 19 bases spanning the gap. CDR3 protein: CASSLTPHRREGNQPQHF. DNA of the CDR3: TGTGCCAGCAGTTTAACGCCTCACCGCAGGGAGGGCAATCAGCCCCAGCATTTT.

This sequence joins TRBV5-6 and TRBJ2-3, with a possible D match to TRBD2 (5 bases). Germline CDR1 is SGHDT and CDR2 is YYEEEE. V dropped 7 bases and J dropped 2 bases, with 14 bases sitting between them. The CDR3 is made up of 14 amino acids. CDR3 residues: CASGALTTTDTQYF. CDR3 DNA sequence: TGTGCCAGCGGAGCCCTGACTACCACAGATACGCAGTATTTT.